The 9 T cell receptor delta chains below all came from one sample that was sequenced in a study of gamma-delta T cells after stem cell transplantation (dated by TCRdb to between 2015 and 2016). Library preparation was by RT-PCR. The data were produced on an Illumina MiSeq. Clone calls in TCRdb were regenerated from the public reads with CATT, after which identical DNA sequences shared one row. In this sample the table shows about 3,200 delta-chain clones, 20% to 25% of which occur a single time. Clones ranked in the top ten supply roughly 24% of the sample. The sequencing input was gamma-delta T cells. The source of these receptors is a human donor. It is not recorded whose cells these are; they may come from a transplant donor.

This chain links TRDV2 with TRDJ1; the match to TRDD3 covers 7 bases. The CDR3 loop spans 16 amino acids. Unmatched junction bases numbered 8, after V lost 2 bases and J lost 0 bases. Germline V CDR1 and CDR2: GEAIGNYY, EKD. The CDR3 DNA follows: TGTGCCTGTGACAGACTGGGGATCTGGGACACCGATAAACTCATCTTT. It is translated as CACDRLGIWDTDKLIF.

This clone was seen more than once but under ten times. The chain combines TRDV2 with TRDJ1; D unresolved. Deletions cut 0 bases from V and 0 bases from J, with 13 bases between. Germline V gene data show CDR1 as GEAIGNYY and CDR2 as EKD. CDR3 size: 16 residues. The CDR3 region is CACDTLVGRYTDKLIF. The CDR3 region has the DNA TGTGCCTGTGACACCCTCGTGGGCCGGTACACCGATAAACTCATCTTT.

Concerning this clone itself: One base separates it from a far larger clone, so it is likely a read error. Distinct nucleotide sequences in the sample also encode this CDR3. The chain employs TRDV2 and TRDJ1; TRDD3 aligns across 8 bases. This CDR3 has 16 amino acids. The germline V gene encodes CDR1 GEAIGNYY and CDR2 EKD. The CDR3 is CACDFLEGYAGDKLIF. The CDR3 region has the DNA TGTGCTTGTGACTTCTTGGAGGGATACGCGGGGGATAAACTCATCTTT.

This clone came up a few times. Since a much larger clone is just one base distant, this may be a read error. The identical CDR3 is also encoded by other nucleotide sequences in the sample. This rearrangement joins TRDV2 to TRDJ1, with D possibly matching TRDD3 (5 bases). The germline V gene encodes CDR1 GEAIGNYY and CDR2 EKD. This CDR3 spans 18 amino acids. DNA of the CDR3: TGTGCCTGTGACACCGTAGGGGGCCCCAACTCCGACACCGATAAGCTCATCTTT. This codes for CACDTVGGPNSDTDKLIF.

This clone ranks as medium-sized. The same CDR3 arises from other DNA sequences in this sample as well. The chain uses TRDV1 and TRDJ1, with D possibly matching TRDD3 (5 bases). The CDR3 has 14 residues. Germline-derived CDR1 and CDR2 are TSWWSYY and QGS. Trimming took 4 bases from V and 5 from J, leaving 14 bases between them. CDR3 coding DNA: TGTGCTCTTGGGGCCGGACGGGATTCAGATAAACTCATCTTT. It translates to CALGAGRDSDKLIF.

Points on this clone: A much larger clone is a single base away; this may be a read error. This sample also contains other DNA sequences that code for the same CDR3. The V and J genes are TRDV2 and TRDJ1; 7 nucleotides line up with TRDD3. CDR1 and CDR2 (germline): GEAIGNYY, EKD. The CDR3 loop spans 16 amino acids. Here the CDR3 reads CACDTVSWGTPDKLIF. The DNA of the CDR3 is TGTGCCTGTGACACCGTTTCTTGGGGGACCCCCGATAAGCTCATCTTT.

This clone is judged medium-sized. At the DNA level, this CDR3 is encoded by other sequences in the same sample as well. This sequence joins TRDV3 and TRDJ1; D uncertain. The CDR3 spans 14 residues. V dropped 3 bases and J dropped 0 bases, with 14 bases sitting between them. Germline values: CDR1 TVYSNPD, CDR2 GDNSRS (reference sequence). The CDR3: CALRGFANTDKLIF. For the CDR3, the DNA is TGTGCCTTGAGGGGCTTCGCGAACACCGATAAACTCATCTTT.

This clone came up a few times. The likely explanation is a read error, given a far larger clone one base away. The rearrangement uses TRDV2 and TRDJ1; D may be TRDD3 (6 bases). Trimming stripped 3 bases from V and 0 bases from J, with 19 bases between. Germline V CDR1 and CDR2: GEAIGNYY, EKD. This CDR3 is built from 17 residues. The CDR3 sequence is CACDSVVGARYTDKLIF. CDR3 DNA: TGTGCCTGTGACTCGGTCGTGGGGGCCCGGTACACCGATAAACTCATCTTT.

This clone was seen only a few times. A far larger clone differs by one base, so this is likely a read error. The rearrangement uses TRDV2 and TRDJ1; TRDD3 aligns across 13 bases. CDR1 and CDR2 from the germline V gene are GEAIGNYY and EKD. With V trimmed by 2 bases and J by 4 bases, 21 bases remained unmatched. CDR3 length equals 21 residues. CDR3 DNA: TGTGCCTGTGACAACCTTCCCGGTACTGGGGGATACGGCCGGTACATCGATAAACTCATCTTT. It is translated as CACDNLPGTGGYGRYIDKLIF.